The clone carrying this TCR beta chain showed up many times. Its specificity is unknown. Using RNA transcripts as the source, TCR beta CDR3 regions were amplified. The HTBI primer set was used in a first-round RT-PCR of the TCR CDR3. TCRdb re-analysed the multiplex PCR reads in MiXCR, keeping a single row per CDR3 protein. The sample contains 240,000 or so distinct CDR3 sequences, about 16% of which appear only once. The data stem from a study of T cells in Graves' hyperthyroidism and ophthalmopathy. On the study more broadly: Blood from the periphery was taken at initial diagnosis, before any treatment. Study observations and caveats: Blood also contained most expanded thyroid clonotypes above 0.001.

On the basis of clinical symptoms, serum thyroxine and TRAb, thyroid ultrasound and orbital computed tomography, diagnoses were made. Trimming took 4 bases from V and 5 from J, leaving 22 bases between them. CDR1 is SGHNT, CDR2 YYREEE, per germline (reference sequence). This CDR3 has 16 residues. The chain links TRBV5-4 to TRBJ2-7, with D tentatively TRBD1 (7 bases). This TCR derives from a woman under 30 with Graves' ophthalmopathy. The sequencing sample was made of blood. The CDR3 sequence: CASSRGTVVLVDEQYF. The CDR3 region has the DNA TGTGCCAGCAGCCGCGGGACAGTAGTTCTTGTAGACGAGCAGTACTTC.